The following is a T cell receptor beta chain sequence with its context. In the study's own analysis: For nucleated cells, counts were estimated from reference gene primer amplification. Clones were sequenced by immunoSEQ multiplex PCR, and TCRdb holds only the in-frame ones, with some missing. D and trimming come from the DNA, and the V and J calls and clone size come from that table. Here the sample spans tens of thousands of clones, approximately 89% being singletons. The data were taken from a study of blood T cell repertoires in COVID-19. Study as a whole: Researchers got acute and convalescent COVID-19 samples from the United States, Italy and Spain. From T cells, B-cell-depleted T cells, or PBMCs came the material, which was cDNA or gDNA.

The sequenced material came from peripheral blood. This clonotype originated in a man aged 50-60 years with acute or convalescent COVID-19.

The CDR3 sequence: CAWSVQGAYGYTF. DNA for the CDR3: TGTGCCTGGAGTGTACAGGGGGCCTATGGCTACACCTTC. The J gene is TRBJ1-2, the V gene TRBV30, with TRBD1 identical over 9 bases. The germline gives CDR1 GTSNPN, CDR2 SVGIG (reference sequence). The CDR3 loop spans 13 amino acids. Unmatched junction bases numbered 0, after V lost 0 bases and J lost 4 bases.